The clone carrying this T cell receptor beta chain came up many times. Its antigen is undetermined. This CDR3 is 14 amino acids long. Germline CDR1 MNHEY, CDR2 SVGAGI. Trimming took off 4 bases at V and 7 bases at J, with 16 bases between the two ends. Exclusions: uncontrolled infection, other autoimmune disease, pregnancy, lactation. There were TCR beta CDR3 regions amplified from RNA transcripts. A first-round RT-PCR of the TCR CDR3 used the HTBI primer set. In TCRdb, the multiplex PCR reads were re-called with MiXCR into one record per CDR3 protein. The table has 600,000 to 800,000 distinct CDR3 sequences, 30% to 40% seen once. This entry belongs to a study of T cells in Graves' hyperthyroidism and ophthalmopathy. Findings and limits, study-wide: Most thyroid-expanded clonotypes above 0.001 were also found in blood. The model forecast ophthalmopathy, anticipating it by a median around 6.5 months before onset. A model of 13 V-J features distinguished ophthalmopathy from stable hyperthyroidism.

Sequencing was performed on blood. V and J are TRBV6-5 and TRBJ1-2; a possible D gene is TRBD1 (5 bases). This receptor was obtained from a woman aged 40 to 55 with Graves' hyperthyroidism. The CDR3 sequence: CASSSDEGLRGYTF. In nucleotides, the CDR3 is TGTGCCAGCAGTTCTGATGAGGGACTCCGTGGCTACACCTTC.